This is a list of T cell receptor beta chains from one sample in a study of cytomegalovirus exposure and HLA in healthy donors. Sequencing used immunoSEQ multiplex PCR; TCRdb keeps in-frame clones, though not all of them. In the table there are around 180,000 clones, 84% of which are singletons. The sample was PBMCs. The receptors shown here come from a man between 18 and 35 years old in good health and CMV-seronegative. Both conserved end residues are part of each CDR3.

>TRBJ1-1|TRBV11-3
CASSTRGGLDTEAFF
>TRBJ2-2|TRBV6-5
CASSVGSGELFF
>TRBJ2-7|TRBV9
CASSVGDSLYEQYF
>TRBJ2-3|TRBV16
CASSQVTSSGGDTQYF
>TRBJ1-2|TRBV6-5
CASSQYRGNYGYTF
>TRBJ2-2|TRBV7-9
CASRARGSGGELFF
>TRBJ1-2|TRBV19
CASSIDTGRWYGYTF
>TRBJ1-1|TRBV28
CASSSRKAGTKMNTEAFF
>TRBJ2-4|TRBV30
CAWASLGTRQYF
>TRBJ2-3|TRBV6-6
CASSYGGSDTQYF
>TRBJ2-7|TRBV4-2
CASSQDPGFTYEQYF
>TRBJ2-7|TRBV5-4
CASSLDGGGSSYEQYF
>TRBJ2-1|TRBV12-5
CASGLVSGVFGEQFF
>TRBJ1-1|TRBV10-2
CASSGEGLWTEAFF
>TRBJ2-1|TRBV27
CASSLGGGGGDEQFF
>TRBJ2-1|TRBV7-6
CASSLVPSFYNEQFF
>TRBJ2-3|TRBV4-1
CASSQDTGGSTDTQYF
>TRBJ2-7|TRBV27
CASSPQRLADSYEQYF
>TRBJ1-2|TRBV28
CASRKGQNYGYTF
>TRBJ1-2|TRBV5-6
CASSWDRERVYGYTF
>TRBJ1-5|TRBV5-6
CASSFGTGNSNQPQHF
>TRBJ2-1|TRBV2
CATHDSSYNEQFF
>TRBJ1-4|TRBV28
CASRDSANEKLFF
>TRBJ2-7|TRBV29-1
CSALGGTYEQYF
>TRBJ2-1|TRBV9
CASSGDSWEQFF
>TRBJ1-3|TRBV9
CASSVDRGRGNTIYF
>TRBJ1-1|TRBV21-1
CASSKGGRGTEAFF
>TRBJ2-7|TRBV5-6
CASSFSGSIYEQYF
>TRBJ1-2|TRBV27
CASSDNFLYGYTF
>TRBJ2-1|TRBV9
CASSYGAEQFF
>TRBJ2-1|TRBV7-9
CASSPRGGVYNEQFF
>TRBJ2-5|TRBV28
CASSLFQGAPQETQYF
>TRBJ2-7|TRBV5-1
CASSPDRAYEQYF
>TRBJ2-3|TRBV28
CASSPRQIPSTDTQYF
>TRBJ1-2|TRBV6-5
CASSYSTWGHGYTF
>TRBJ1-1|TRBV6-1
CASSALREGMNTEAFF
>TRBJ2-7|TRBV7-2
CASSLRTSPQSFYEQYF
>TRBJ2-5|TRBV29-1
CSVDLDSRRETQYF
>TRBJ1-4|TRBV5-8
CASSPRWGADVTEKLFF
>TRBJ2-1|TRBV2
CASSEGSLSVYNEQFF
>TRBJ1-5|TRBV11-2
CASSLGSGQRNLQHF
>TRBJ2-7|TRBV7-9
CASSAQGQGRDEQYF
>TRBJ2-3|TRBV4-3
CASSRITGEMTDTQYF
>TRBJ1-5|TRBV7-8
CASSPRAITGGGLAQHF
>TRBJ2-3|TRBV5-4
CASSLRTSGRLDTQYF
>TRBJ1-5|TRBV30
CAWSQGNQPQHF
>TRBJ2-2|TRBV7-9
CASSPGLAGSTGELFF
>TRBJ1-2|TRBV28
CASSDTYGYTF